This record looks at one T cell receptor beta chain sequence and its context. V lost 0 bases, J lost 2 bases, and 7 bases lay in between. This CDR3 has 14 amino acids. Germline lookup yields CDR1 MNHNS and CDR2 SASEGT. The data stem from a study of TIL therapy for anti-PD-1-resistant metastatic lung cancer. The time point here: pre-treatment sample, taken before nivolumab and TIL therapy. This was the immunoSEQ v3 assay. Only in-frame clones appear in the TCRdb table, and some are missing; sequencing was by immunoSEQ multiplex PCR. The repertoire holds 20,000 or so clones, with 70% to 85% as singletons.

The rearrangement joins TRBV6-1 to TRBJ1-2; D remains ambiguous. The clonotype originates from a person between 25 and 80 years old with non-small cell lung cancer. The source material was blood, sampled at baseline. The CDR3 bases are TGTGCCAGCAGTGAAGCGGGCACCAACTATGGCTACACCTTC. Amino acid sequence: CASSEAGTNYGYTF.